The rows below give T cell receptor beta chains drawn from one sample of a study of persistence of HIV-infected CD4 T cells. Their antigens are not known. Repertoires were generated with immunoSEQ multiplex PCR, while TCRdb's copy carries only in-frame clones and drops some. Of over 35,000 clones in the sample, just over 90% are singletons; the top ten hold 1.8%. The sequencing here drew on CD4+ T cells sorted from PBMCs after 18-hour stimulation, taken from a patient who received antiretroviral therapy. The receptors were gathered from an adult man with HIV who was CMV-seropositive. Both conserved end residues are part of each CDR3. A D gene is named only where the DNA matches it firmly. A row's size may be missing; if present it is once, few, many or a size class.

V gene	D gene	J gene	clone size	CDR3 DNA	CDR3 protein
TRBV6-2/TRBV6-3	NA	TRBJ1-2	NA	TGTGCCAGCAACCCCCAGCCGGGAGGAAATAAGGGGAACTATGGCTACACCTTC	CASNPQPGGNKGNYGYTF
TRBV24-1	TRBD1	TRBJ2-2	NA	TGTGCCACCAGTGATTTGCATACCCTGGGACAGGGGGGTACCGGGGAGCTGTTTTTT	CATSDLHTLGQGGTGELFF
TRBV18	TRBD1	TRBJ1-2	once	TGTGCCAGCTCACCACCGGACAGGAATAACTATGGCTACACCTTC	CASSPPDRNNYGYTF
TRBV9	TRBD2	TRBJ2-3	NA	TGTGCCAGCAGCGGACCCGGGACTAGCGGCACAGATACGCAGTATTTT	CASSGPGTSGTDTQYF
TRBV12-5	NA	TRBJ2-3	NA	TGTGCTAGTGGCCCCCGCCGGGGCAGCACAGATACGCAGTATTTT	CASGPRRGSTDTQYF
TRBV4-1	NA	TRBJ1-2	NA	TGCGCCAGCAGCCAAGATTGGGGTACGGAGGGGTCTGGCTACACCTTC	CASSQDWGTEGSGYTF
TRBV5-1	TRBD1	TRBJ2-2	NA	TGCGCCAGCAGCTTGATTCGGGACAGAAACACCGGGGAGCTGTTTTTT	CASSLIRDRNTGELFF
TRBV5-1	NA	TRBJ1-6	NA	TGCGCCAGCAGCGACCAAACTATACGGGAGCGGAACTATAATTCACCCCTCCACTTT	CASSDQTIRERNYNSPLHF
TRBV5-1	TRBD1	TRBJ2-7	NA	TGCGCCAGCAGCTTCGGGACAGGGGGCCAGTACGAGCAGTACTTC	CASSFGTGGQYEQYF
TRBV5-1	TRBD1	TRBJ1-2	NA	TGCGCCAGCAGCTTGTCCCCCCCGGGACAGGGGGATGGTGGCTACACCTTC	CASSLSPPGQGDGGYTF
TRBV28	NA	TRBJ1-4	NA	TGTGCCAGCACCCAACCTCAGGGAAACGGTAATGAAAAACTGTTTTTT	CASTQPQGNGNEKLFF
TRBV11-2	NA	TRBJ2-3	NA	TGTGCCAGCAGCTTTAGCGGAAGCACAGATACGCAGTATTTT	CASSFSGSTDTQYF
TRBV10-2	NA	TRBJ2-3	NA	TGCGCCAGCAGTGACACGGGGGGCACAGATACGCAGTATTTT	CASSDTGGTDTQYF
TRBV7-3	NA	TRBJ1-6	NA	TGTGCCAGCAGCTTAAGGGCCGGGGTCAATTCACCCCTCCACTTT	CASSLRAGVNSPLHF
TRBV28	NA	TRBJ2-2	once	TGTGCCAGCAGTTGGTTAGAGAACACCGGGGAGCTGTTTTTT	CASSWLENTGELFF
TRBV5-1	NA	TRBJ1-1	few	TGCGCCAGCAGCTTGCAGGTAAGGGCTGAAGCTTTCTTT	CASSLQVRAEAFF
TRBV2	TRBD2	TRBJ2-2	once	TGTGCCAGCAGTGTGTGGGCGGGGGGGCGTATCGGCACCGGGGAGCTGTTTTTT	CASSVWAGGRIGTGELFF
TRBV29-1	NA	TRBJ1-3	NA	TGCAGCGTTGAGTGGCCTGGAAACACCATATATTTT	CSVEWPGNTIYF
TRBV7-3	NA	TRBJ2-5	NA	TGTGCCAGCAGCTTATTCGGGCAGTCCCAAGAGACCCAGTACTTC	CASSLFGQSQETQYF
TRBV7-2	TRBD1	TRBJ2-6	NA	TGTGCCAGCAGCCCCCGGGACAGGCTCTCTGGGGCCAACGTCCTGACTTTC	CASSPRDRLSGANVLTF
TRBV5-4	TRBD1	TRBJ2-7	once	TGTGCCATCTATGGACAGGGCGACAACGAGCAGTACTTC	CAIYGQGDNEQYF
TRBV14	TRBD1	TRBJ1-2	NA	TGTGCCAGCAGCCAAGCCTTCTCTGGGACAGAGATATATGGCTACACCTTC	CASSQAFSGTEIYGYTF
TRBV6-1	NA	TRBJ1-4	NA	TGTGCCAGCAGTGAAGCGCTGACAAGAATTAATGAAAAACTGTTTTTT	CASSEALTRINEKLFF
TRBV7-2	TRBD1	TRBJ1-5	NA	TGTGCCAGCAGCTTCAGGGGGGGCGCATCTCAGCCCCAGCATTTT	CASSFRGGASQPQHF
TRBV6-1	NA	TRBJ2-4	NA	TGTGCCAGCAGTGAAATCTGGGCAGGGACACTAGCCAAAAACATTCAGTACTTC	CASSEIWAGTLAKNIQYF
TRBV2	NA	TRBJ2-3	NA	TGTGCCAGCAGTCTCGCGGGGAACACAGATACGCAGTATTTT	CASSLAGNTDTQYF
TRBV27	NA	TRBJ1-5	NA	TGTGCCAGCAGTTTTGGGGTGAGCAATCAGCCCCAGCATTTT	CASSFGVSNQPQHF
TRBV4-2	TRBD1	TRBJ1-5	NA	TGTGCCAGCAGCCAAGGGGGACAGTATAGCAATCAGCCCCAGCATTTT	CASSQGGQYSNQPQHF
TRBV21-1	NA	TRBJ2-3	NA	TGTGCCAGCAGCAAAGCTAGGACGGAGGATACGCAGTATTTT	CASSKARTEDTQYF
TRBV12-3/TRBV12-4	NA	TRBJ2-7	NA	TGTGCCAGCAGCCAATGGACAGCCTACGAGCAGTACTTC	CASSQWTAYEQYF
TRBV19	TRBD1	TRBJ1-6	NA	TGTGCCAGTAGTATATTTTCGGGACAGACTAATTCACCCCTCCACTTT	CASSIFSGQTNSPLHF
TRBV28	NA	TRBJ2-2	NA	TGTGCCAGCAGCCGCGGGGAGCTGTTTTTT	CASSRGELFF
TRBV19	NA	TRBJ1-2	NA	TGTGCCAGTAGTATGGGGCAGGGTTTTGGCTACACCTTC	CASSMGQGFGYTF
TRBV6-1	TRBD1	TRBJ1-6	NA	TGTGCCAGCAGTGAACGGACAGGGGTTTCACCCCTCCACTTT	CASSERTGVSPLHF
TRBV6-5	NA	TRBJ2-7	NA	TGTGCCAGCAGTTCCAATTTCAGGGGTGGCACCTACGAGCAGTACTTC	CASSSNFRGGTYEQYF
TRBV29-1	NA	TRBJ1-2	NA	TGCAGCGTTGATGTAGGCAGGGGTAACTATGGCTACACCTTC	CSVDVGRGNYGYTF
TRBV28	TRBD1	TRBJ1-4	NA	TGTGCCAGCAGTTTAGGGACAGCCCATGTTGAAAAACTGTTTTTT	CASSLGTAHVEKLFF
TRBV29-1	NA	TRBJ2-7	NA	TGCAGCGCCGGCCAGGACTGGACGAGCTCCTACGAGCAGTACTTC	CSAGQDWTSSYEQYF
TRBV6-4	NA	TRBJ1-1	NA	TGTGCCAGCAGGCAGGGAAGAGGGGGGGACACTGAAGCTTTCTTT	CASRQGRGGDTEAFF
TRBV19	NA	TRBJ1-4	NA	TGTGCCAGTCGGACAGCTTCAACTAATGAAAAACTGTTTTTT	CASRTASTNEKLFF
TRBV19	NA	TRBJ2-7	NA	TGTGCCAGTAGTCCCGGATACGAGCAGTACTTC	CASSPGYEQYF
TRBV5-1	NA	TRBJ2-3	once	TGCGCCAGCAGCTTGGAGGGGGTTGGAACAGATACGCAGTATTTT	CASSLEGVGTDTQYF
TRBV19	TRBD1	TRBJ1-5	NA	TGTGCCAACCCAATCACAACAGGGGAGGCTCAGCCCCAGCATTTT	CANPITTGEAQPQHF
TRBV11-1	NA	TRBJ1-1	NA	TGTGCCAGCAGCCAGACCCTGGGGGCTTTCTTT	CASSQTLGAFF
TRBV28	NA	TRBJ2-1	NA	TGTGCCAGCAGTTTAATAGCCGGAGGAAGAAGCGGAAGCTCCTACAATGAGCAGTTCTTC	CASSLIAGGRSGSSYNEQFF
TRBV19	NA	TRBJ1-1	NA	TGTGCCAGTAGTCTGGCCTTCGGCAGGGGTATGAACACTGAAGCTTTCTTT	CASSLAFGRGMNTEAFF
TRBV5-1	NA	TRBJ1-1	once	TGCGCCAGCAGCATTCTAACAGGAACGAACACTGAAGCTTTCTTT	CASSILTGTNTEAFF
TRBV7-8	NA	TRBJ2-7	NA	TGTGCCAGCAGCTACCCCTTAGGACTGAAGTCCTACGAGCAGTACTTC	CASSYPLGLKSYEQYF
TRBV5-1	TRBD2	TRBJ2-1	NA	TGCGCCAGCAGCTTGGTGGTGGGGGGGACTTACAATGAGCAGTTCTTC	CASSLVVGGTYNEQFF
TRBV29-1	NA	TRBJ2-4	NA	TGCAGCGTTGAAGGGCCTAGGGCGGACATTCAGTACTTC	CSVEGPRADIQYF
TRBV28	NA	TRBJ2-3	NA	TGTGCCAGCAGAGCTAGCGGCACAGATACGCAGTATTTT	CASRASGTDTQYF